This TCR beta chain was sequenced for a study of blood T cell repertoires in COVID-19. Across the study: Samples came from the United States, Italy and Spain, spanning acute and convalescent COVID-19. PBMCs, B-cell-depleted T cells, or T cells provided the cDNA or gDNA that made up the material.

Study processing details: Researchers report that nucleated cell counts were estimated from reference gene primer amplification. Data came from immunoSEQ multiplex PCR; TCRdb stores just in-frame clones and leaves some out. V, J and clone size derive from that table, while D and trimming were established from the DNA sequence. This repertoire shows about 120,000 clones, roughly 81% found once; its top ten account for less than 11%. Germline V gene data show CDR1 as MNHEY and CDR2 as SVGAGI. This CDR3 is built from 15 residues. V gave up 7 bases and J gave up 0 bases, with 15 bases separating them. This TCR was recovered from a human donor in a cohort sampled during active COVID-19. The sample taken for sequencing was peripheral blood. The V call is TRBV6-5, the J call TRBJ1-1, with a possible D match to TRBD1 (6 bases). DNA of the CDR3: TGTGCCAGCACCGGACAGAGGAAAATGAACACTGAAGCTTTCTTT. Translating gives CASTGQRKMNTEAFF.